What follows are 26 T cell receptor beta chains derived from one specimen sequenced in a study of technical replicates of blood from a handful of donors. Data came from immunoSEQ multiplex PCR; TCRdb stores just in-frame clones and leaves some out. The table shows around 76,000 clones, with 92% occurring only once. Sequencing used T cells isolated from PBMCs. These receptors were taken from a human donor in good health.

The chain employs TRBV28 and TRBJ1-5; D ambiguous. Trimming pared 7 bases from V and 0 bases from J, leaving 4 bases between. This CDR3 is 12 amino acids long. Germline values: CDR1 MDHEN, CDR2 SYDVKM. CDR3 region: CASTYSNQPQHF. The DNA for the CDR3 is TGTGCCAGCACCTATAGCAATCAGCCCCAGCATTTT.

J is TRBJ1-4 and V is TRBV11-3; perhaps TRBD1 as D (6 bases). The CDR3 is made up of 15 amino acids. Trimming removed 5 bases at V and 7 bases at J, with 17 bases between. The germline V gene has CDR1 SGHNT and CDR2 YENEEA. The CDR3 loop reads CASSPLGGSSEKLFF. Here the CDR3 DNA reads TGTGCCAGCAGCCCACTAGGGGGTTCGAGTGAAAAACTGTTTTTT.

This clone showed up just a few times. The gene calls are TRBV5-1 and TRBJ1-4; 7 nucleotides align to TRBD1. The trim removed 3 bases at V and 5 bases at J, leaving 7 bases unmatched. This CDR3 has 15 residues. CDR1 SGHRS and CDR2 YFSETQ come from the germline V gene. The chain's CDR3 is CASSSQAQGNEKLFF. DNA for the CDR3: TGCGCCAGCAGCTCGCAGGCACAGGGGAATGAAAAACTGTTTTTT.

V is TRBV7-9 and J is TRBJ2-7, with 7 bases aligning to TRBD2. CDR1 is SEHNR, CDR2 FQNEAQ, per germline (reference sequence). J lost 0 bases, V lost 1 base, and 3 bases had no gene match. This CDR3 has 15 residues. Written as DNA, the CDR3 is TGTGCCAGCAGCTTAGTGCGCGGGAGCTCCTACGAGCAGTACTTC. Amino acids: CASSLVRGSSYEQYF.

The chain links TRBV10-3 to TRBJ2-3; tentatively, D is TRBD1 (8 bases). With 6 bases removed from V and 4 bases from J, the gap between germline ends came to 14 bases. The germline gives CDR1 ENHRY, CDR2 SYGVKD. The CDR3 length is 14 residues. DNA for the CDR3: TGTGCCATCAGGACAGGGGAGGGATCAGATACGCAGTATTTT. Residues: CAIRTGEGSDTQYF.

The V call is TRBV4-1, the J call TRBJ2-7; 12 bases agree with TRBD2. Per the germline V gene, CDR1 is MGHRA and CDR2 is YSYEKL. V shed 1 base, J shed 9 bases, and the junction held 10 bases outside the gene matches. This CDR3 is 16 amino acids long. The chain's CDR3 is CASSQGVTSGRIWQYF. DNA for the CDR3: TGCGCCAGCAGCCAAGGGGTTACTAGCGGGAGGATCTGGCAGTACTTC.

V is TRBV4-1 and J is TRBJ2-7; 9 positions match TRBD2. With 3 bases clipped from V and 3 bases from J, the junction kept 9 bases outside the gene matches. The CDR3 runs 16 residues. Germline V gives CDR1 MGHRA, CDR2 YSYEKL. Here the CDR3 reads CASSQDRAGGFYEQYF. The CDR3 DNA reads TGCGCCAGCAGCCAGGACAGAGCGGGGGGATTCTACGAGCAGTACTTC.

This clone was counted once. The CDR3 loop reads CASSPGGRSGLNEQFF. The CDR3, as DNA: TGTGCCAGCAGCCCTGGCGGGAGGTCCGGGTTGAATGAGCAGTTCTTC. The gene calls are TRBV7-3 and TRBJ2-1, with TRBD2 matching over 8 bases. The CDR3 extends over 16 amino acids. The trim removed 5 bases at V and 7 bases at J, leaving 13 bases unmatched. Germline-derived CDR1 and CDR2 are SGHTA and FQGTGA.

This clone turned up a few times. The CDR3 spells CASSIAGQRGGYTF. DNA for the CDR3: TGTGCCAGTAGTATAGCGGGACAACGCGGTGGCTACACCTTC. The chain links TRBV19 to TRBJ1-2; D perhaps matches TRBD1 (6 bases). Trimming took off 1 base at V and 7 bases at J, with 13 bases between the two ends. Germline CDR1 reads LNHDA; CDR2 reads SQIVND (reference sequence). CDR3 size: 14 residues.

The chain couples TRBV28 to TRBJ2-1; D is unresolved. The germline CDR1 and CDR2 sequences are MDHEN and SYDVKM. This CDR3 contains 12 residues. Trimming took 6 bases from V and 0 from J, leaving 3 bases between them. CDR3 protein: CASRSSYNEQFF. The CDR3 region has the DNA TGTGCCAGCAGGAGCTCCTACAATGAGCAGTTCTTC. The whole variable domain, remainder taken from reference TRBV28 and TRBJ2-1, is DVKVTQSSRYLVKRTGEKVFLECVQDMDHENMFWYRQDPGLGLRLIYFSYDVKMKEKGDIPEGYSVSREKKERFSLILESASTNQTSMYLCASRSSYNEQFFGPGTRLTVL.

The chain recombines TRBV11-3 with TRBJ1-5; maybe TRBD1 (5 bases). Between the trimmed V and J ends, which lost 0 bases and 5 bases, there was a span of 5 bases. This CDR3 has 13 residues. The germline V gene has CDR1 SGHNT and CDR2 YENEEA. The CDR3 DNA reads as TGTGCCAGCAGCTTAGAAGGGGATCAGCCCCAGCATTTT. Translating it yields CASSLEGDQPQHF.

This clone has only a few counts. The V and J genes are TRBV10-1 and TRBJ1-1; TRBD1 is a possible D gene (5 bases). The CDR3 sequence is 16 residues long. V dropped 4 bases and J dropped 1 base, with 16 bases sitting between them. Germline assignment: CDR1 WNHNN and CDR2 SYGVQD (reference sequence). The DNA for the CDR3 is TGCGCCAGCAGTGTAGACAGTAACCGAAGGAACACTGAAGCTTTCTTT. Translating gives CASSVDSNRRNTEAFF.

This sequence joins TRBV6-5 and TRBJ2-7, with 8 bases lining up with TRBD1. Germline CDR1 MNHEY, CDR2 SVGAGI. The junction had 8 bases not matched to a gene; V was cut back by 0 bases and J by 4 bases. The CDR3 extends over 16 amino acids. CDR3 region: CASSYSTGQEIYEQYF. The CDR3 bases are TGTGCCAGCAGTTACTCGACGGGACAGGAGATTTACGAGCAGTACTTC.

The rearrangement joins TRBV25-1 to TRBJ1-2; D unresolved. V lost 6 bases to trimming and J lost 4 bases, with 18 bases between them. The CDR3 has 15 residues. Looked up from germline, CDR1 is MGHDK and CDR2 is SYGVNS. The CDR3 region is CASSPAGGLLYGYTF. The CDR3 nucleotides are TGTGCCAGCAGCCCAGCGGGAGGGCTTCTCTATGGCTACACCTTC.

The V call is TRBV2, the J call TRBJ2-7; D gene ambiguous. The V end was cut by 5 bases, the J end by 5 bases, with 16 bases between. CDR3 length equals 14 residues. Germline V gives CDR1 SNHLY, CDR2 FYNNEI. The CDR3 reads CASSLHRLQDEQYF. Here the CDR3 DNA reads TGTGCCAGCAGTCTGCATCGGCTCCAGGACGAGCAGTACTTC.

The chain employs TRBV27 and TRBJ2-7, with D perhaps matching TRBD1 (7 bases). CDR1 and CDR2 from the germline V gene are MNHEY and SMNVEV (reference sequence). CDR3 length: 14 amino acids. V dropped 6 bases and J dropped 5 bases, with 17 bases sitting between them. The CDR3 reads CASRPDREVHEQYF. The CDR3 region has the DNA TGTGCCAGCAGGCCCGACAGGGAGGTCCACGAGCAGTACTTC.

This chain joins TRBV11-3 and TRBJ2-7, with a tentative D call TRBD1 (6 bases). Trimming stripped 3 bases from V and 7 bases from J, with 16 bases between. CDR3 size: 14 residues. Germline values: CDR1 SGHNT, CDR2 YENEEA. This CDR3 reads CASSFLGRGGEQYF. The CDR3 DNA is TGTGCCAGCAGCTTTCTGGGCAGGGGTGGAGAGCAGTACTTC. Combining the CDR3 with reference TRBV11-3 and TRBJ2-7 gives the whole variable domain EAGVVQSPRYKIIEKKQPVAFWCNPISGHNTLYWYLQNLGQGPELLIRYENEEAVDDSQLPKDRFSAERLKGVDSTLKIQPAELGDSAVYLCASSFLGRGGEQYFGPGTRLTVT.

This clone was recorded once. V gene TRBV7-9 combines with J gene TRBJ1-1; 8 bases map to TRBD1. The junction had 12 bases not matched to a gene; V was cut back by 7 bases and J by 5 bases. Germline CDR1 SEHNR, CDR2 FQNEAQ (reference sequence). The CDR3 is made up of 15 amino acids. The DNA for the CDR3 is TGTGCCAGCAACCCAAGGACAGGGAAGGTAACTGAAGCTTTCTTT. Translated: CASNPRTGKVTEAFF.

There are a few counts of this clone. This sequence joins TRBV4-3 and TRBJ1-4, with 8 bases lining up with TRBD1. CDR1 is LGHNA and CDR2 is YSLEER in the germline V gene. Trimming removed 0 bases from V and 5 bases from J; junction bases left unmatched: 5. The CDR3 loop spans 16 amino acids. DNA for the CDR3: TGCGCCAGCAGCCAAGATCTGGCAGGGGGCAATGAAAAACTGTTTTTT. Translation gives CASSQDLAGGNEKLFF.

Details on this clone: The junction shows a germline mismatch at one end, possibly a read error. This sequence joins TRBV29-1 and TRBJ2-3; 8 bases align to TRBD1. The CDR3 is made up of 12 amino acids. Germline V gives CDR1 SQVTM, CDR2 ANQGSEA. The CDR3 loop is CSARQGTVTQYF. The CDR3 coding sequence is TGCAGCGCCCGACAGGGGACAGTTACGCAGTATTTT.

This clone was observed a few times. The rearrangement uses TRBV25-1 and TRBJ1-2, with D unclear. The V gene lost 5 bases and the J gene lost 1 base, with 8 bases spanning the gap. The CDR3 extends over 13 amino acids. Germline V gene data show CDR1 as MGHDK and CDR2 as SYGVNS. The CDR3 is CASSPGGNYGYTF. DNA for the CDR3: TGTGCCAGCAGTCCAGGAGGTAACTATGGCTACACCTTC.

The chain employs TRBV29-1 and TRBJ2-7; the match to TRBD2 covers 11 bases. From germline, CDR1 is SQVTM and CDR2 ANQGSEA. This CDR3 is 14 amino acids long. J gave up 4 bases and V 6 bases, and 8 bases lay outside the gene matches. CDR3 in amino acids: CSVLSGRAGYEQYF. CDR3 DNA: TGCAGCGTCCTTAGCGGGAGGGCCGGGTACGAGCAGTACTTC.

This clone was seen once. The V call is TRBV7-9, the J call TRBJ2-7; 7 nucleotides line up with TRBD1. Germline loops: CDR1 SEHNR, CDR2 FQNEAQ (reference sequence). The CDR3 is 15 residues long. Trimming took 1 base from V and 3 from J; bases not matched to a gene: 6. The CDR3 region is CASSLGQGQLYEQYF. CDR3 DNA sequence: TGTGCCAGCAGCTTAGGACAGGGACAACTCTACGAGCAGTACTTC.

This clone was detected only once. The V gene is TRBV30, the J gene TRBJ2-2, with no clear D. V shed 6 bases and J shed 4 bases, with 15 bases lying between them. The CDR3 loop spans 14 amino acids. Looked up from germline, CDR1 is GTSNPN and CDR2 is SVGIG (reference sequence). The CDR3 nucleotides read TGTGCCTGCCTGAAACCCATCGGCACCGGGGAGCTGTTTTTT. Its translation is CACLKPIGTGELFF.

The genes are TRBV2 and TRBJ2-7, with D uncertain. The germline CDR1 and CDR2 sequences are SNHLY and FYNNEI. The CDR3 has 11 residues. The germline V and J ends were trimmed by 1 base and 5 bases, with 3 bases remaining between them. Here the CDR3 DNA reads TGTGCCAGCAGTGAAGGGCACGAGCAGTACTTC. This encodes CASSEGHEQYF. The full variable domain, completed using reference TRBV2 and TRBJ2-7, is EPEVTQTPSHQVTQMGQEVILRCVPISNHLYFYWYRQILGQKVEFLVSFYNNEISEKSEIFDDQFSVERPDGSNFTLKIRSTKLEDSAMYFCASSEGHEQYFGPGTRLTVT.

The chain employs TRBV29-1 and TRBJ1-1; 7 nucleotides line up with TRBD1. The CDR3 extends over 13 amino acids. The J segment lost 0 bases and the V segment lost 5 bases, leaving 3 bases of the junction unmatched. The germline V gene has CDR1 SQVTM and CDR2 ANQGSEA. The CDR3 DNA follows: TGCAGCGTTTGGACAGGACTGAACACTGAAGCTTTCTTT. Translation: CSVWTGLNTEAFF. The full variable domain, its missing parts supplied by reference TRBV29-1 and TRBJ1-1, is SAVISQKPSRDICQRGTSLTIQCQVDSQVTMMFWYRQQPGQSLTLIATANQGSEATYESGFVIDKFPISRPNLTFSTLTVSNMSPEDSSIYLCSVWTGLNTEAFFGQGTRLTVV.